The rows below give T cell receptor beta chains drawn from one sample of a study of blood T cells in healthy people across ages. Using its own MiXCR run on the 5' RACE reads, TCRdb lists one record per CDR3 protein. This sample carries 1.5 million to 1.8 million distinct CDR3 sequences, under 55% of them seen once, and the ten largest clones take under 5%. The specimen sequenced was blood. These receptors were obtained from a woman between 18 and 29 years old in good health. Both conserved end residues are part of each CDR3. The D gene is left open where the match is weak. Expanded clones get a size class; other rows say once, few or many, or leave the size out.

J gene | V gene | clone size | D gene | CDR3 DNA | CDR3 protein
TRBJ2-7 | TRBV20-1 | . | . | TGCAGTGCTAGCGGTCAGCCGACCTACGAGCAGTACTTC | CSASGQPTYEQYF
TRBJ1-2 | TRBV27 | few | TRBD1 | TGTGCCAGCAGCCGCAACCTCCGACAGGGATCGGCTAACTATGGCTACACCTTC | CASSRNLRQGSANYGYTF
TRBJ1-2 | TRBV6-1 | . | TRBD1 | TGTGCCAGCAGTGGAAGCCCGGGACAGGGCGGGACCGATTACTATGGCTACACCTTC | CASSGSPGQGGTDYYGYTF
TRBJ1-5 | TRBV27 | . | . | TGTGCCAGCAGTTTAGCAACTCCGGGGCTCGGGCAGCCCCAGCATTTT | CASSLATPGLGQPQHF
TRBJ2-1 | TRBV4-3 | . | TRBD1 | TGCGCCAGCAGCCAGCAATCATCCACGCAGGGGGCTTACTACAATGAGCAGTTCTTC | CASSQQSSTQGAYYNEQFF
TRBJ1-2 | TRBV12-3/TRBV12-4 | once | . | TGTGCCAGCAGTACCCGACGAGGCAACTATGGCTACACCTTC | CASSTRRGNYGYTF
TRBJ2-1 | TRBV9 | . | . | TGTGCCAGCAGCGCCAGCGGGCGGCGCAACAATGAGCAGTTCTTC | CASSASGRRNNEQFF
TRBJ2-4 | TRBV7-6 | . | . | TGTGCCAGCAGCCGTAGTAACCAGGGCGGGCAGTACTTC | CASSRSNQGGQYF
TRBJ2-1 | TRBV12-3/TRBV12-4 | . | . | TGTGCCAGCATCTATGGAGTATTGGAAGGGCCAATCGAGCAGTTCTTC | CASIYGVLEGPIEQFF
TRBJ1-2 | TRBV6-5 | . | . | TGTGCCAGTAGTTACGGGGGCGACGGGAACTATGGCTACACCTTC | CASSYGGDGNYGYTF
TRBJ2-4 | TRBV28 | . | TRBD2 | TGTGCCAGCAGTCCGATAGCGGGAGGTAACATTCAGTACTTC | CASSPIAGGNIQYF
TRBJ1-1 | TRBV20-1 | . | TRBD1 | TGCAGTGCCACAAGGACAGGGCAAGGGAACACTGAAGCTTTCTTT | CSATRTGQGNTEAFF
TRBJ2-5 | TRBV25-1 | . | TRBD2 | TGTGCCAGCAGCCTCGGCCTAGGGACTAAAAATCAAGAGACCCAGTACTTC | CASSLGLGTKNQETQYF
TRBJ2-3 | TRBV28 | few | TRBD1 | TGTGCCAGCAGTTTATACCGGGACAGGGAGACAGATACGCAGTATTTT | CASSLYRDRETDTQYF
TRBJ2-7 | TRBV4-3 | many | . | TGCGCCAGCAGCCAGTCGGAGGGCCTAGCGCCCTACGAGCAGTACTTC | CASSQSEGLAPYEQYF
TRBJ2-1 | TRBV24-1 | . | TRBD1 | TGTGCCACCAGTGACGCCGGGACAGGGGGCGCATACAATGAGCAGTTCTTC | CATSDAGTGGAYNEQFF
TRBJ2-7 | TRBV20-1 | once | . | TGCAGTGTTAGAGATCTGTCCGGGCGACTAGCCTACGAGCAGTACTTC | CSVRDLSGRLAYEQYF
TRBJ2-4 | TRBV6-1 | . | . | TGTGCCAGCAGGATAGCCAAAAACATTCAGTACTTC | CASRIAKNIQYF
TRBJ2-1 | TRBV15 | . | . | TGTGCCACCAGCAGAGACGTGGGAATATACAATGAGCAGTTCTTC | CATSRDVGIYNEQFF
TRBJ1-5 | TRBV6-5 | few | . | TGTGCCAGCAGCTCGCACGGGGGGGGCACGGATCAGCCCCAGCATTTT | CASSSHGGGTDQPQHF
TRBJ2-1 | TRBV29-1 | . | . | TGCAGCGTTCCATGGGGGTATGAGAAGTTCTTC | CSVPWGYEKFF
TRBJ1-2 | TRBV15 | . | . | TGTGCCACCAGCAGAGATCTAGGGGGGGCGTATGGCTACACCTTC | CATSRDLGGAYGYTF
TRBJ2-7 | TRBV29-1 | few | . | TGCAGCGTTTTAGGTAGGGGAACCTACGAGCAGTACTTC | CSVLGRGTYEQYF
TRBJ2-1 | TRBV24-1 | . | TRBD2 | TGTGCCACCTCGCAGGGACTAGCGGTTATGGGGGAGCAGTTCTTC | CATSQGLAVMGEQFF
TRBJ2-7 | TRBV21-1 | . | . | TGTGCCAGCAGCAGGTTCCCAACCACCGGGACAGGTCCCTCGAGCTCCTACAATGAGCAGTACTTC | CASSRFPTTGTGPSSSYNEQYF
TRBJ2-1 | TRBV18 | few | . | TGTGCCAGCTCACCACCCGCGGGACAGAGCTACAATGAGCAGTTCTTC | CASSPPAGQSYNEQFF
TRBJ2-1 | TRBV20-1 | few | . | TGCAGTGCTAAGGAGGGGGAGTGGTCCTACAATGAGCAGTTCTTC | CSAKEGEWSYNEQFF
TRBJ1-1 | TRBV11-2 | few | . | TGTGCCAGCAGCTTAGATCTAAACAACCGGCAAGCTTTCTTT | CASSLDLNNRQAFF
TRBJ2-1 | TRBV6-5 | few | TRBD2 | TGTGCCAGCAGTTACGGGACTAGCGGGAGGAATGAGCAGTTCTTC | CASSYGTSGRNEQFF
TRBJ2-7 | TRBV20-1 | . | TRBD1 | TGCAGTGCTCCAGGTACAGGGGGAATCAAGCAGTACTTC | CSAPGTGGIKQYF
TRBJ2-3 | TRBV7-6 | few | . | TGTGCCAGCAGCTTATACAGTGCTAGCACAGATACGCAGTATTTT | CASSLYSASTDTQYF
TRBJ1-2 | TRBV3-1 | few | TRBD1 | TGTGCCAGCAGCCAAGATGTGGCAGGGGGGAACTATGGCTACACCTTC | CASSQDVAGGNYGYTF
TRBJ2-7 | TRBV29-1 | . | . | TGCAGCGTTGAGGGAACCGGGTTCAACGAGCAGTACTTC | CSVEGTGFNEQYF
TRBJ2-7 | TRBV20-1 | . | TRBD1 | TGCAGTGCTAGAGGGGACAGCAAAAGGGACGAGCAGTACTTC | CSARGDSKRDEQYF
TRBJ2-3 | TRBV14 | . | . | TGTGCCAGCAGCCAAGCACGGGGCCGCACAGATACGCAGTATTTT | CASSQARGRTDTQYF
TRBJ1-5 | TRBV7-8 | once | TRBD1 | TGTGCCAGCAGCCAAGGGACAGGGGGCGACAATCAGCCCCAGCATTTT | CASSQGTGGDNQPQHF
TRBJ2-4 | TRBV14 | . | . | TGTGCCAGCAGCCCCGCCCAGGGTTCCTGGGGGAACATTCAGTACTTC | CASSPAQGSWGNIQYF
TRBJ2-3 | TRBV28 | . | . | TGTGCCAGCAGTATCACGGGACCCACAAATGGGCCAGATACGCAGTATTTT | CASSITGPTNGPDTQYF
TRBJ2-5 | TRBV9 | . | . | TGTGCCAGCAGCGTATCCCTGCCGGGGGAGACCCAGTACTTC | CASSVSLPGETQYF
TRBJ2-3 | TRBV5-1 | few | . | TGCGCCAGCAGCTGGTGGGTTGCAGATACGCAGTATTTT | CASSWWVADTQYF
TRBJ2-5 | TRBV7-7 | . | . | TGTGCTAGCAGCTTAACACAGGGCTACCAAGAGACCCAGTACTTC | CASSLTQGYQETQYF
TRBJ2-3 | TRBV7-9 | . | . | TGTGCCAGCAAGCCTAGCGGCACAGATACGCAGTATTTT | CASKPSGTDTQYF
TRBJ2-7 | TRBV29-1 | . | . | TGCAGCGTCCCCCCGGGACACTTTTACGAGCAGTACTTC | CSVPPGHFYEQYF
TRBJ2-5 | TRBV2 | . | . | TGTGCCAGCAGTGACAGGCCCCCGGGAGAGACCCAGTACTTC | CASSDRPPGETQYF
TRBJ2-3 | TRBV5-1 | . | TRBD2 | TGCGCCAGCAGCCTAGGACTAGCGGCTTCCCTTAGCACAGATACGCAGTATTTT | CASSLGLAASLSTDTQYF
TRBJ1-2 | TRBV20-1 | . | . | TGCAGTGCCTTACAGGGAAACTATGGCTACACCTTC | CSALQGNYGYTF
TRBJ2-7 | TRBV19 | . | TRBD2 | TGTGCCAGTAGTGACGGGGGGATTTACGAGCAGTACTTC | CASSDGGIYEQYF
TRBJ2-4 | TRBV19 | . | . | TGTACCAGTAGTATCAGGGGAGTAAACATTCAGTACTTC | CTSSIRGVNIQYF
TRBJ2-3 | TRBV5-6 | few | TRBD2 | TGTGCCAGCAGCTTGGGGCTAGCGGGACCGGCTACGCAGTATTTT | CASSLGLAGPATQYF
TRBJ2-1 | TRBV7-9 | . | . | TGTGCCAGCACCCTTTCGGGGAGCTCCTACAATGAGCAGTTCTTC | CASTLSGSSYNEQFF
TRBJ2-3 | TRBV20-1 | once | . | TGCAGTGCTGGCAAGACAGATACGCAGTATTTT | CSAGKTDTQYF